This T cell receptor beta chain was identified in a study of T cell repertoires in cytomegalovirus infection. Study-level findings and limits: Ex vivo, HLA-C-restricted CMV-specific TCR beta clonotypes prevailed over the rest of the response. Public TCR beta family frequency separated CMV-and-HLA carriers, including in an independent cohort.

In regard to this clonotype: The antigen is undetermined.

The germline CDR1 and CDR2 sequences are DFQATT and SNEGSKA (reference sequence). Trimming cost V 0 bases and J 7 bases; bases outside gene matches: 7. This CDR3 is built from 15 residues. One entry per CDR3 protein results from TCRdb running MiXCR on the reads. The data show 250,000 or so distinct CDR3 sequences, about 15% seen once. Sample: CD8+ T cells from PBMCs. The chain combines TRBV20-1 with TRBJ2-1, with 9 bases aligning to TRBD2. The TCR comes from a human donor in good health (CMV status not recorded). Some clones in this sample may be carry-over from other donors' samples. The CDR3 DNA is TGCAGTGCTAGAGAGCTAGCGGGGAATACTAATGAGCAGTTCTTC. Translation gives CSARELAGNTNEQFF.